These 27 T cell receptor beta chains were all obtained from the same sample, sequenced in a study of regulatory T cells in long-lasting Graves disease. Time point of the sample: newly diagnosed GD, antithyroid drugs for less than 3 months. PBMC-extracted RNA yielded the TCR library. Arm-PCR of CDR3 regions with iRepertoire HTBI primers generated TCR beta libraries. TCRdb re-derived calls from the multiplex PCR reads in MiXCR, one entry per CDR3 protein. The data show some 250,000 distinct CDR3 sequences, about a sixth seen once. Sequencing was performed on peripheral blood mononuclear cells (PBMCs), taken at new diagnosis, from a patient treated with antithyroid drugs. These receptors came from a female donor with Graves disease.

The chain employs TRBV27 and TRBJ2-2; D unclear. Germline-derived CDR1 and CDR2 are MNHEY and SMNVEV (reference sequence). The length of the CDR3 is 12 residues. Between the trimmed V and J ends, which lost 4 bases and 8 bases, there was a span of 8 bases. The CDR3 loop is CASSSTTGELFF. Here the CDR3 DNA reads TGTGCCAGCAGTTCCACGACAGGGGAGCTGTTTTTT.

This clonotype was counted a single time. This may arise from a read error, as a much more abundant clone is one base away. The rearrangement joins TRBV6-1 to TRBJ2-6; D remains unclear. The CDR3 contains 15 residues. The germline V gene has CDR1 MNHNS and CDR2 SASEGT. V dropped 9 bases and J dropped 0 bases, with 12 bases sitting between them. The CDR3 sequence: CARSPLSSGANVLTF. The CDR3 DNA reads TGTGCCAGAAGCCCCCTAAGCTCTGGGGCCAACGTCCTGACTTTC.

In this sample, this clonotype turned up many times. The chain carries TRBV28 and TRBJ2-6, with D perhaps being TRBD1 or TRBD2 (5 bases each). The CDR3 is made up of 15 amino acids. Germline loops: CDR1 MDHEN, CDR2 SYDVKM. V was shortened by 5 bases and J by 2 bases, with 10 bases between the two germline ends. The CDR3 here is CASSPGATGANVLTF. The CDR3 DNA is TGTGCCAGCAGTCCCGGGGCAACTGGGGCCAACGTCCTGACTTTC.

V usage is TRBV20-1 and J usage is TRBJ2-7; 10 positions match TRBD2. Germline loops: CDR1 DFQATT, CDR2 SNEGSKA (reference sequence). The junction had 15 bases not matched to a gene; V was cut back by 5 bases and J by 5 bases. This CDR3 is 16 amino acids long. The CDR3 sequence is CSADAQISGRFNEQYF. As DNA, the CDR3 is TGCAGTGCTGACGCTCAGATTAGCGGGAGGTTCAACGAGCAGTACTTC.

This clonotype was observed many times. The chain combines TRBV7-2 with TRBJ2-5; weak D call: TRBD2 (6 bases). Trimming left V 1 base short and J 1 base short, with 7 bases between. Germline V CDR1 and CDR2: SGHTA, FQGNSA. The CDR3 is made up of 14 amino acids. The CDR3 loop reads CASSLGDFQETQYF. The CDR3 coding sequence is TGTGCCAGCAGCTTAGGGGACTTCCAAGAGACCCAGTACTTC. Combining the CDR3 with reference TRBV7-2 and TRBJ2-5 gives the whole variable domain GAGVSQSPSNKVTEKGKDVELRCDPISGHTALYWYRQSLGQGLEFLIYFQGNSAPDKSGLPSDRFSAERTGGSVSTLTIQRTQQEDSAVYLCASSLGDFQETQYFGPGTRLLVL.

This clonotype occurred many times. The chain links TRBV9 to TRBJ1-6; 7 bases are a match to TRBD1. This CDR3 has 13 amino acids. The V gene's germline CDR1 is SGDLS and CDR2 YYNGEE. The V gene end was trimmed by 3 bases and the J gene end by 13 bases; junction bases not matched to a gene: 7. The CDR3 loop reads CASSGHRGPPLHF. The CDR3 nucleotides read TGTGCCAGCAGCGGCCACAGGGGACCTCCCCTCCACTTT. The full variable domain, its missing parts supplied by reference TRBV9 and TRBJ1-6, is DSGVTQTPKHLITATGQRVTLRCSPRSGDLSVYWYQQSLDQGLQFLIQYYNGEERAKGNILERFSAQQFPDLHSELNLSSLELGDSALYFCASSGHRGPPLHFGNGTRLTVT.

This clonotype was counted at least ten times. The chain is built from TRBV10-2 and TRBJ2-7; TRBD2 matches at 10 bases. CDR1 and CDR2 (germline): WSHSY, SAAADI. This CDR3 is 14 amino acids long. V shed 7 bases and J 7 bases; nucleotides not matched to a gene: 10. CDR3 protein: CASTPLAGVEEQYF. The CDR3 coding sequence is TGCGCCAGCACCCCGCTAGCGGGAGTCGAAGAGCAGTACTTC.

This clonotype was counted between two and nine times. The chain carries TRBV7-9 and TRBJ2-7, with 8 bases lining up with TRBD1. Germline V gene sequence: CDR1 SEHNR, CDR2 FQNEAQ (reference sequence). V lost 5 bases, J lost 7 bases, and 10 bases stayed unmatched. The CDR3 is 14 residues long. The CDR3 nucleotides read TGTGCCAGCAGCACCCGGACAGGGTATGAGGAGCAGTACTTC. As protein: CASSTRTGYEEQYF.

This clonotype was seen repeatedly, ten times or more. V is TRBV11-3 and J is TRBJ2-2; 11 bases fit TRBD1. Per the germline V gene, CDR1 is SGHNT and CDR2 is YENEEA. There are 15 residues in the CDR3. Trimming removed 5 bases from V and 6 bases from J; junction bases left unmatched: 5. CDR3 protein: CASSEGQGEAGELFF. The CDR3 DNA is TGTGCCAGCAGCGAGGGACAGGGGGAGGCCGGGGAGCTGTTTTTT.

In the case of this clonotype: A much more abundant neighbour one base away suggests this may be a read error. The rearrangement joins TRBV12-3 or TRBV12-4 to TRBJ2-5; 8 bases are shared with TRBD2. The J call may be incorrect, as the DNA end agrees better with TRBJ2-1. CDR3 length: 14 residues. The CDR3 loop reads CASTVVGLVFEQFF. DNA for the CDR3: TGTGCCAGCACTGTAGTGGGACTAGTTTTTGAGCAGTTCTTC.

This clonotype was counted at least ten times. The chain couples TRBV30 to TRBJ1-4; 7 bases map to TRBD1. Germline loops: CDR1 GTSNPN, CDR2 SVGIG (reference sequence). CDR3 size: 13 residues. Losses at the gene ends were 4 bases for V and 8 bases for J; bases not matched to a gene: 7. The CDR3 DNA reads as TGTGCCTGGAACCGACAGGGTCGGGAAAAACTGTTTTTT. This gives the protein CAWNRQGREKLFF.

This clonotype occurred many times. J is TRBJ2-7 and V is TRBV10-1, with 7 bases fitting TRBD1. After removal of 0 bases from V and 7 bases from J, the junction contained 6 bases not matched to a gene. This CDR3 spans 14 amino acids. Per germline, CDR1 WNHNN and CDR2 SYGVQD (reference sequence). This CDR3 reads CASSESSQGREQYF. As DNA, the CDR3 is TGCGCCAGCAGTGAGTCGTCACAGGGGAGAGAGCAGTACTTC.

This clonotype has a count of ten or more. V is TRBV5-8 and J is TRBJ2-1; 10 bases match TRBD1. CDR1 is SGHTS, CDR2 YDEGEE, per germline. V shed 4 bases and J 0 bases; nucleotides not matched to a gene: 4. This CDR3 contains 16 residues. CDR3 amino acids: CASSRTGGASYNEQFF. The CDR3 nucleotides are TGTGCCAGCAGCAGGACAGGGGGAGCCTCCTACAATGAGCAGTTCTTC.

This clonotype was seen many times. CDR3 in DNA: TGTGCCAGCAGCGGGGGCTGGGGCTATGGCTACACCTTC. It encodes CASSGGWGYGYTF. The chain links TRBV11-2 to TRBJ1-2; TRBD1 is a possible D gene (6 bases). The CDR3 contains 13 residues. Germline CDR1 reads SGHAT; CDR2 reads FQNNGV. V lost 5 bases and J 4 bases, leaving 11 bases between the germline ends.

This clonotype was seen at least ten times. CDR3 residues: CSASGRWNEQFF. The CDR3 bases are TGCAGTGCTAGCGGGAGGTGGAATGAGCAGTTCTTC. The chain is built from TRBV20-1 and TRBJ2-1; 7 nucleotides agree with TRBD2. Unmatched junction bases numbered 3, after V lost 3 bases and J lost 7 bases. CDR1 is DFQATT and CDR2 is SNEGSKA in the germline V gene (reference sequence). The CDR3 runs 12 residues.

Of note for this clonotype: This may come from a read error, since a much larger clone is one base off. The chain is built from TRBV7-2 and TRBJ2-1; 8 bases are a match to TRBD2. This CDR3 comprises 15 residues. CDR1 and CDR2 from the germline V gene are SGHTA and FQGNSA. After removal of 5 bases from V and 9 bases from J, the junction contained 12 bases not matched to a gene. CDR3 bases: TGTGCCAGCAGCCCCATGGGACTAGTGGGAGCTGAGCAGTTCTTC. Translating gives CASSPMGLVGAEQFF.

This clonotype was recorded at least ten times. V and J are TRBV7-8 and TRBJ1-1; D might be TRBD1 (6 bases). The CDR3 length is 13 residues. Germline values: CDR1 SGHVS, CDR2 FQNEAQ. V was trimmed by 4 bases and J by 5 bases, leaving 11 bases between them. The CDR3 region is CASSSHTGTEAFF. DNA of the CDR3: TGTGCCAGCAGCTCCCATACAGGGACTGAAGCTTTCTTT.

Many counts were recorded for this clonotype. CDR3 in DNA: TGTGCCAGTGGAGGGGACAGGGTCAATGAAAAACTGTTTTTT. It translates to CASGGDRVNEKLFF. The V and J genes are TRBV19 and TRBJ1-4; 9 bases are shared with TRBD1. J was trimmed by 5 bases and V by 8 bases; bases with no gene match: 6. The CDR3 runs to 14 residues. Germline V gene sequence: CDR1 LNHDA, CDR2 SQIVND (reference sequence).

This clonotype was seen at least ten times. The CDR3 coding sequence is TGTGCCAGCTCGGTAAGGGACGGTCCCTACGAGCAGTACTTC. This gives the protein CASSVRDGPYEQYF. The V call is TRBV18, the J call TRBJ2-7; D tentatively fits TRBD1 or TRBD2 (5 bases each). The V and J ends lost 6 bases and 2 bases respectively, with 14 bases between them. This CDR3 has 14 amino acids. From germline, CDR1 is KGHSH and CDR2 LQKENI.

This clonotype was seen only a few times. The genes are TRBV5-4 and TRBJ2-3; D gene uncertain. Germline V gene sequence: CDR1 SGHNT, CDR2 YYREEE (reference sequence). Trimming pared 7 bases from V and 2 bases from J, leaving 14 bases between. CDR3 length: 14 amino acids. This CDR3 is CASSATSLTDTQYF. The CDR3 DNA reads TGTGCCAGCTCCGCGACTTCCCTCACAGATACGCAGTATTTT.

This clonotype was seen repeatedly, ten times or more. The chain recombines TRBV7-3 with TRBJ2-1; no clear D gene. The CDR3 is 14 residues long. Germline lookup yields CDR1 SGHTA and CDR2 FQGTGA. Trimming removed 5 bases from V and 0 bases from J, with 8 bases in between. As DNA, the CDR3 is TGTGCCAGCAGCCCAGTGAGCTCCTACAATGAGCAGTTCTTC. Its protein is CASSPVSSYNEQFF.

This clonotype has at least ten counts. V gene TRBV9 combines with J gene TRBJ2-1; D assignment may be TRBD1 or TRBD2 (5 bases each). The CDR3 sequence is 15 residues long. Germline V gives CDR1 SGDLS, CDR2 YYNGEE. Trimming removed 5 bases from V and 6 bases from J, with 18 bases in between. The CDR3 spells CASSPSGTDINEQFF. In DNA, the CDR3 is TGTGCCAGCAGTCCTTCCGGGACCGACATCAATGAGCAGTTCTTC.

The table lists this clonotype with a few counts. V gene TRBV5-6 combines with J gene TRBJ2-1; 12 bases line up with TRBD2. The V segment lost 4 bases and the J segment 8 bases; nucleotides outside the gene matches: 7. The CDR3 totals 15 residues. Germline CDR1 reads SGHDT; CDR2 reads YYEEEE. Here the CDR3 reads CASSLAGGPRDEQFF. The CDR3 bases are TGTGCCAGCAGCCTAGCGGGAGGGCCGCGGGATGAGCAGTTCTTC.

In this sample, this clonotype turned up many times. This rearrangement joins TRBV28 to TRBJ2-1; 11 bases fit TRBD2. Germline CDR1 MDHEN, CDR2 SYDVKM. The CDR3 totals 14 residues. With 5 bases clipped from V and 7 bases from J, the junction kept 4 bases outside the gene matches. The CDR3 here is CASSTSGSENEQFF. The CDR3 DNA reads as TGTGCCAGCAGTACTAGCGGGAGTGAAAATGAGCAGTTCTTC.

This chain uses TRBV20-1 with TRBJ1-4, with a weak D call TRBD1 (5 bases). There are 12 residues in the CDR3. Germline lookup yields CDR1 DFQATT and CDR2 SNEGSKA (reference sequence). Trimming stripped 7 bases from V and 4 bases from J, with 10 bases between. The CDR3 DNA reads TGCAGTGTAGGGGAAAGTAATGAAAAACTGTTTTTT. Amino acid sequence: CSVGESNEKLFF.

Details on this clonotype: This probably arose from a read error, given a far larger clone one base away. The chain recombines TRBV5-1 with TRBJ2-3; D is perhaps TRBD2 (6 bases). The J call may be mistaken, given a closer DNA end match to TRBJ2-7. Germline loops: CDR1 SGHRS, CDR2 YFSETQ. The CDR3 extends over 15 amino acids. In DNA, the CDR3 is TGCGCCAGCGGCTTGGGACTGGGGAGCTCCTACGAGCAGTACTTC. Encoded protein: CASGLGLGSSYEQYF.

This clonotype has a count of ten or more. This rearrangement joins TRBV6-2 or TRBV6-3 to TRBJ2-3; the D gene is possibly TRBD1 (7 bases). Trimming took off 4 bases at V and 8 bases at J, with 22 bases between the two ends. Germline CDR1 is MNHEY and CDR2 is SVGEGT. CDR3 size: 16 residues. For the CDR3, the DNA is TGTGCCAGCAGTTCGACCGGGACAGCGGGCTCGGGTACGCAGTATTTT. This gives the protein CASSSTGTAGSGTQYF.